A single T cell receptor (beta chain) is shown here with its context. Its specificity is unknown. The V gene's germline CDR1 is MNHEY and CDR2 SMNVEV (reference sequence). The CDR3 runs 11 residues. V was trimmed by 8 bases and J by 6 bases, leaving 10 bases between them. RNA, at about 0.45 to 1 ug, was reverse transcribed with random hexamers. TCRdb recomputed calls from the immunoSEQ multiplex PCR reads with MiXCR, one row per CDR3 protein. The table records roughly 88,000 distinct CDR3 sequences, around 96% of them present only once. This sample is drawn from a study of CD8 T cells in Susac syndrome. Overall study: Sequencing included Susac syndrome patients, about six of them with active disease and eight in remission.

Study results and caveats: The study identified about sixteen and five Susac-specific public clones in total CD8+ and CD8+ TEMRA repertoires.

The V gene is TRBV27, the J gene TRBJ1-1; tentatively, D is TRBD1 (6 bases). This sequence was found in a human donor with Susac syndrome. The sequenced sample consisted of CD8+ T cells from PBMCs. The CDR3 is CASEGGAEAFF. CDR3 nucleotide sequence: TGTGCCAGCGAAGGGGGAGCTGAAGCTTTCTTT.